This T cell receptor (beta chain) was recovered during a study of T cells in tuberculosis (dated by TCRdb to the late 2010s). For the wider study: To characterize T cells specific for the mycobacterial lipid antigen glucose monomycolate (GMM), the study used CD1B tetramers together with high-throughput TCR immunosequencing. With 9 to 11 people per group, a South African clinical cohort compared IGRA-negative adolescents, IGRA-positive adolescents with latent tuberculosis, and adults with active tuberculosis. Study-wide findings and limitations: Compared with IGRA-negative controls, TCR-alpha repertoires from active tuberculosis had smaller mean NN-distances to GMM-specific TCRs, which suggests that these TCRs underwent clonal expansion. Which clinical samples got chosen depended on the availability of cryopreserved specimens, and the active tuberculosis cases were adults, whereas the controls were adolescents. The smaller NN-distances in active tuberculosis patients were driven in part by shorter CDR3-alpha lengths, while the difference seen for TCR-beta was not statistically significant. Using GEM motif frequencies, a classifier achieved 60% to 70% accuracy, whereas a classifier built on the diverse GMM-specific repertoire got to less than 90% accuracy (AUROC around 0.87).

To note about this clone: Its antigen remains undetermined. It has no much larger one-base neighbor in the sample; base qualities were not kept.

At study entry, a tuberculin skin test and the QuantiFERON-TB GOLD In-Tube IGRA were used to screen adolescents for latent tuberculosis infection. Immunosequencing was performed on unsorted cryopreserved PBMC, with around 100,000 T cells per clinical donor covered on average. Eleven high schools in the Worcester region of the Western Cape, South Africa, served as enrollment sites for adolescents aged 12 to 18 years. Roughly 10 M. tuberculosis-infected and around 10 uninfected adolescents were selected with matching for age and sex. Adolescent PBMC were isolated from freshly drawn heparinized blood by density centrifugation and cryopreserved. The immunoSEQ multiplex PCR assay was used to generate TCR libraries, with TCR-beta and/or TCR-alpha/delta assays applied to each sample. Amplified TCR libraries were sequenced on the Illumina high-throughput platform. As for the original processing: Clustering and dimensionality reduction were performed using pairwise TCRdist distances among GMM-specific receptors from ex vivo sorted or in vitro expanded T cells. The score assigned to each clinical repertoire was mean NN-distance, meaning the average TCRdist to the nearest 10% of tetramer-positive reference sequences. GEM TCR motif frequency was calculated as the fraction of unique TCRs that matched known GEM sequences by V/J usage and CDR3 length. Active tuberculosis was classified by linear discriminant analysis with leave-one-out cross-validation, implemented in scikit-learn. TCRdb's version of the immuneACCESS table is confined to in-frame rearrangements and falls short of the full clone set. An unresolved V gene accounts for under half of the shortfall where checked; the remainder is of unknown origin. The V and J calls and clone size are taken from that table; D and trimming were inferred from the DNA. Counted in this sample were fewer than 35,000 clones; over 95% of them appeared once. Less than 2.5% of the sample is held by the ten biggest clonotypes.

CDR3 length: 15 amino acids, cysteine to phenylalanine. Of the read, only the CDR3 DNA is kept; its 45 bases are in frame from base 1. At the junction V is shortened by 11 bases and J by 4 bases; bases outside the gene matches: 12. The germline V gene (reference sequence) gives CDR1 as WNHNN and CDR2 as SYGVQD. The sequence joins TRBV10-1 to TRBJ2-7, with 12 junctional bases fitting TRBD2. Sequenced input: PBMCs. The receptor's source is a donor aged 5-35 years with latent tuberculosis or without tuberculosis infection. The CDR3 corresponds to CADNRTSGDNYEQYF. The nucleotide sequence is given as TGCGCCGACAACCGGACTAGCGGGGACAATTACGAGCAGTACTTC.